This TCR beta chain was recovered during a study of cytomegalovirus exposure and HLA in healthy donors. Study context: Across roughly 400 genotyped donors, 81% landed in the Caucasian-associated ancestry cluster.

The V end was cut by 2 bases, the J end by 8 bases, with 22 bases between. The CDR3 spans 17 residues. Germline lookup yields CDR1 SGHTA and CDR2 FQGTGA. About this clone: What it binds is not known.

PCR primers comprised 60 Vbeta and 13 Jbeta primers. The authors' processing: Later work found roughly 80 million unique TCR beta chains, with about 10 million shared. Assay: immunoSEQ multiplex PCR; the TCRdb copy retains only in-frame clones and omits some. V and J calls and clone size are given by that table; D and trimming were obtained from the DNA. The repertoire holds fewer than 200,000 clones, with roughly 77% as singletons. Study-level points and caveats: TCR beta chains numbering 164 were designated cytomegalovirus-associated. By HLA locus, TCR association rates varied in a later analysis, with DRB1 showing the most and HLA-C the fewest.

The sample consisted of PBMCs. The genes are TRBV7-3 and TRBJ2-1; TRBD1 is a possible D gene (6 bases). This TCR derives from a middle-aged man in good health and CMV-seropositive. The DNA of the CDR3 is TGTGCCAGCAGCTTATCTGGGGGCGGCACTGGGTGGGATGAGCAGTTCTTC. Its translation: CASSLSGGGTGWDEQFF.